These 23 T cell receptor beta chains originate from one sample sequenced in a study of response to subunit inactivated influenza vaccine. TCRdb passed the RT-PCR reads through MiXCR, listing each CDR3 protein once. The table records 700,000 to 800,000 distinct CDR3 sequences, 15% to 20% of them present only once. This specimen was PBMCs from blood, taken roughly 5 days after vaccination. The receptors originated from a man aged 45-65 years who received an inactivated influenza vaccine.

V usage is TRBV29-1 and J usage is TRBJ2-7; a possible D gene is TRBD1 (6 bases). V shed 7 bases and J shed 4 bases, with 14 bases lying between them. CDR3 length: 12 residues. Per germline, CDR1 SQVTM and CDR2 ANQGSEA. The CDR3 DNA follows: TGCAGCGCTGTCGGGACAACTTACGAGCAGTACTTC. Protein product: CSAVGTTYEQYF.

The chain recombines TRBV7-2 with TRBJ2-5, with D unclear. The CDR3 consists of 13 residues. The V gene's germline CDR1 is SGHTA and CDR2 FQGNSA. Between the trimmed V and J ends, which lost 5 bases and 5 bases, there was a span of 12 bases. In DNA, the CDR3 is TGTGCCAGCAGCCCACCCCCCTTGGAGACCCAGTACTTC. Protein: CASSPPPLETQYF. The full variable domain, completed using reference TRBV7-2 and TRBJ2-5, is GAGVSQSPSNKVTEKGKDVELRCDPISGHTALYWYRQSLGQGLEFLIYFQGNSAPDKSGLPSDRFSAERTGGSVSTLTIQRTQQEDSAVYLCASSPPPLETQYFGPGTRLLVL.

This clonotype was seen only a few times. The chain has TRBV15 and TRBJ2-1; TRBD2 is a possible D gene (7 bases). The CDR3 covers 17 residues. V lost 0 bases and J lost 6, with 18 bases in between. The germline V gene has CDR1 LNHNV and CDR2 YYDKDF (reference sequence). As DNA, the CDR3 is TGTGCCACCAGCAGAGAAAGGGGGGGGAGTAAAGGCAATGAGCAGTTCTTC. Amino acid sequence: CATSRERGGSKGNEQFF.

This clonotype was seen more than once but under ten times. The chain employs TRBV6-2 or TRBV6-3 and TRBJ2-2; the match to TRBD2 covers 8 bases. There are 19 residues in the CDR3. The J segment lost 1 base and the V segment lost 0 bases, leaving 10 bases of the junction unmatched. Germline V gene data show CDR1 as MNHEY and CDR2 as SVGEGT. CDR3 sequence (DNA): TGTGCCAGCAGTTACTCAAGACAGGCGGGGGGCCTGAACACCGGGGAGCTGTTTTTT. Translated, it gives CASSYSRQAGGLNTGELFF.

The V gene is TRBV6-1, the J gene TRBJ2-3, with D maybe TRBD1 (6 bases). This CDR3 is built from 14 residues. V lost 5 bases to trimming and J lost 2 bases, with 11 bases between them. Germline CDR1 reads MNHNS; CDR2 reads SASEGT. CDR3 nucleotide sequence: TGTGCCAGCAGTAATTGGGACAACACAGATACGCAGTATTTT. It is translated as CASSNWDNTDTQYF.

This clonotype was detected only a few times. V gene TRBV4-3 combines with J gene TRBJ2-3; 7 bases match TRBD2. With 1 base clipped from V and 2 bases from J, the junction kept 9 bases outside the gene matches. CDR3 length equals 17 residues. The germline V gene encodes CDR1 LGHNA and CDR2 YSLEER. The DNA of the CDR3 is TGCGCCAGCAGCCAAGCCTCACCGGGACTATCCACAGATACGCAGTATTTT. Protein product: CASSQASPGLSTDTQYF.

This clonotype was detected a few times. The chain links TRBV6-2 or TRBV6-3 to TRBJ2-7; TRBD2 matches at 12 bases. Germline V CDR1 and CDR2: MNHEY, SVGEGT. The CDR3 runs 16 residues. V was pared by 5 bases and J by 5 bases, with 10 bases of the junction left unmatched. CDR3 amino acids: CASSRSTSGSSHEQYF. As DNA, the CDR3 is TGTGCCAGCAGTCGCTCGACTAGCGGGAGTTCCCACGAGCAGTACTTC.

V is TRBV28 and J is TRBJ1-1; TRBD1 might be the D (6 bases). V was trimmed by 2 bases and J by 5 bases, leaving 12 bases between them. The CDR3 length is 14 residues. Germline values: CDR1 MDHEN, CDR2 SYDVKM. Here the CDR3 DNA reads TGTGCCAGCAGTTTAAGGGGGGCGAGGACTGAAGCTTTCTTT. Residues: CASSLRGARTEAFF.

As regards this clonotype: With a much larger clone just one base away, this may be a read error. The DNA is omitted, as the CDR3 cannot be located on it reliably, and the CDR3 follows TCRdb's listing. The chain recombines TRBV5-1 with TRBJ2-3; the tabulated D call, TRBD1, remains unverified against the DNA. The CDR3 adds up to 15 amino acids, both ends counted. From germline, CDR1 is SGHRS and CDR2 YFSETQ. CDR3: CASSFGQGITDTLYF.

V and J are TRBV5-1 and TRBJ2-6, with D possibly matching TRBD2 (6 bases). Deletions cut 1 base from V and 4 bases from J, with 15 bases between. This CDR3 has 17 residues. Germline CDR1 and CDR2: SGHRS and YFSETQ. DNA of the CDR3: TGCGCCAGCAGCTTGTCCCTCGGAGGGACCGGGGCCAACGTCCTGACTTTC. Protein product: CASSLSLGGTGANVLTF.

This chain connects TRBV4-2 to TRBJ2-3, with TRBD2 matching 9 bases. CDR1 is LGHNA, CDR2 YNFKEQ, per germline. This CDR3 region has 18 residues. The ends lost 0 bases at V and 2 bases at J; junction bases unmatched: 9. DNA of the CDR3: TGTGCCAGCAGCCAAGACTGGCGAGCGGGAGGATACACAGATACGCAGTATTTT. Its translation: CASSQDWRAGGYTDTQYF.

This clonotype was seen many times. The CDR3 coding sequence is TGTGCCAGCAGGGTCGGGGGTAGCAATCAGCCCCAGCATTTT. This codes for CASRVGGSNQPQHF. The chain combines TRBV12-3 or TRBV12-4 with TRBJ1-5; a possible D gene is TRBD1 (5 bases). The CDR3 sequence is 14 residues long. V gave up 6 bases and J gave up 0 bases, with 9 bases separating them.

This clonotype was picked up a small number of times. The chain couples TRBV5-5 to TRBJ1-4; D is undetermined. CDR1 is SGHKS, CDR2 YYEKEE, per germline (reference sequence). V gave up 0 bases and J gave up 5 bases, with 5 bases separating them. CDR3 length equals 13 residues. The CDR3 loop reads CASSLVQNEKLFF. Here the CDR3 DNA reads TGTGCCAGCAGCTTGGTACAGAATGAAAAACTGTTTTTT.

The CDR3 sequence: CASSKGEGRFYGYTF. Written as DNA, the CDR3 is TGTGCCAGCAGTAAGGGGGAGGGAAGATTCTATGGCTACACCTTC. The rearrangement links TRBV25-1 to TRBJ1-2; D perhaps matches TRBD1 (6 bases). The CDR3 consists of 15 residues. CDR1 is MGHDK, CDR2 SYGVNS, per germline. V lost 5 bases and J 4 bases, leaving 17 bases between the germline ends.

The sample holds many counts of this clonotype. The V gene is TRBV7-9, the J gene TRBJ1-1; a weak D match, TRBD1 (6 bases). The CDR3 is 15 residues long. Germline V gene data show CDR1 as SEHNR and CDR2 as FQNEAQ (reference sequence). Trimming left V 5 bases short and J 0 bases short, with 13 bases between. The DNA of the CDR3 is TGTGCCAGCAGCCCGGACAGAACCATGAACACTGAAGCTTTCTTT. Amino acid sequence: CASSPDRTMNTEAFF.

This rearrangement joins TRBV3-1 to TRBJ2-1, with 12 bases lining up with TRBD2. The CDR3 length is 17 residues. J gave up 10 bases and V 0 bases, and 10 bases lay outside the gene matches. Germline CDR1 is LGHDT and CDR2 is YNNKEL (reference sequence). The CDR3 nucleotides read TGTGCCAGCAGCCAAGAGAGGCTAGCGGGGGGGTCGGAGGAGCAGTTCTTC. Protein: CASSQERLAGGSEEQFF.

This clonotype appeared a few times. The chain joins TRBV4-3 to TRBJ2-2; D is perhaps TRBD2 (6 bases). There are 15 residues in the CDR3. CDR1 and CDR2 from the germline V gene are LGHNA and YSLEER. V was trimmed by 4 bases and J by 8 bases, leaving 17 bases between them. This chain's CDR3 is CASSLRGGVIGELFF. In DNA, the CDR3 is TGCGCCAGCAGCCTTCGCGGCGGGGTTATAGGGGAGCTGTTTTTT.

This clonotype was counted a few times. CDR3: CAWRGQSFNYGYTF. The CDR3 nucleotides are TGTGCCTGGAGGGGACAGAGTTTCAACTATGGCTACACCTTC. The V call is TRBV30, the J call TRBJ1-2; TRBD1 aligns across 7 bases. Trimming at V came to 3 bases and at J to 2 bases, leaving 6 bases not matched to a gene. This CDR3 has 14 residues. CDR1 is GTSNPN and CDR2 is SVGIG in the germline V gene (reference sequence).

To note about this clonotype: A much bigger clone sits one base away, suggesting this may be a read error. The chain couples TRBV4-3 to TRBJ2-3; 10 bases fit TRBD2. J lost 4 bases, V lost 4 bases, and 8 bases had no gene match. The CDR3 is made up of 16 amino acids. The germline CDR1 and CDR2 sequences are LGHNA and YSLEER. The chain's CDR3 is CASSLGLADIPDTQYF. Here the CDR3 DNA reads TGCGCCAGCAGCCTTGGACTAGCGGATATCCCAGATACGCAGTATTTT.

This clonotype appeared many times. The J gene is TRBJ1-3, the V gene TRBV11-2; D gene ambiguous. The CDR3 totals 17 residues. Germline-derived CDR1 and CDR2 are SGHAT and FQNNGV. Trimming left V 0 bases short and J 0 bases short, with 12 bases between. This CDR3 is CASSLDNSRNSGNTIYF. The CDR3 DNA reads as TGTGCCAGCAGCTTAGATAACAGCCGAAACTCTGGAAACACCATATATTTT. Full variable domain (remainder filled in from reference TRBV11-2 and TRBJ1-3): EAGVAQSPRYKIIEKRQSVAFWCNPISGHATLYWYQQILGQGPKLLIQFQNNGVVDDSQLPKDRFSAERLKGVDSTLKIQPAKLEDSAVYLCASSLDNSRNSGNTIYFGEGSWLTVV.

This clonotype was counted a few times. The V gene is TRBV4-3, the J gene TRBJ2-1, with D maybe TRBD1 (5 bases). CDR3 length: 16 residues. Germline CDR1 LGHNA, CDR2 YSLEER. Trimming shortened V by 3 bases and J by 6 bases, and 18 bases separated the two germline ends. The CDR3 reads CASSQGSVGVSNEQFF. The CDR3 bases are TGCGCCAGCAGCCAGGGCTCAGTAGGGGTCAGCAATGAGCAGTTCTTC.

In this sample, this clonotype turned up a few times. V usage is TRBV15 and J usage is TRBJ1-2; 7 bases fit TRBD1. The junction had 7 bases not matched to a gene; V was cut back by 0 bases and J by 3 bases. The CDR3 runs to 16 residues. Germline-derived CDR1 and CDR2 are LNHNV and YYDKDF (reference sequence). CDR3 DNA sequence: TGTGCCACCAGCAGAGATCATGGGGACAGCTACTATGGCTACACCTTC. Protein sequence: CATSRDHGDSYYGYTF. The full variable domain, its missing parts supplied by reference TRBV15 and TRBJ1-2, is DAMVIQNPRYQVTQFGKPVTLSCSQTLNHNVMYWYQQKSSQAPKLLFHYYDKDFNNEADTPDNFQSRRPNTSFCFLDIRSPGLGDTAMYLCATSRDHGDSYYGYTFGSGTRLTVV.

This clonotype appeared a few times. This chain links TRBV6-5 with TRBJ2-3, with a weak D call TRBD2 (6 bases). The CDR3 spans 14 residues. V was clipped by 6 bases and J by 6 bases, with 16 bases between them. Germline V CDR1 and CDR2: MNHEY, SVGAGI. The CDR3 reads CASRLPEGTDTQYF. As DNA, the CDR3 is TGTGCCAGCAGATTACCGGAGGGAACCGATACGCAGTATTTT.